Each of the 13 T cell receptor beta chains below was sequenced from the same sample in a study of tumor-infiltrating lymphocytes in primary liver carcinoma. Taking roughly 20-32 mg of unsorted bulk tissue, the authors co-extracted RNA and DNA. Constant-region priming of roughly 500 ng total RNA yielded TCR beta cDNA. Amplification in three nested multiplex PCR rounds with slightly modified ARM-PCR gave rise to TCR beta libraries. Each of the first two PCR rounds ran nine to ten cycles with TRBV1-TRBV30 forward and C-beta reverse primers. TCRdb fed the multiplex PCR reads into MiXCR, producing one record per CDR3 protein. This repertoire shows about 22,000 distinct CDR3 sequences, 70% to 90% found once; its top ten account for 35%. Material for sequencing was liver tumor tissue from sampling region 2. This sample's subset: tumor region T2, inferior pole. These receptors originate from a woman in her 30s with primary liver carcinoma and hepatitis B virus infection.

To note about this clonotype: The junction departs from the called germline gene at one end, perhaps through a read error. J is TRBJ2-2 and V is TRBV11-2; D remains unclear. Germline V gene sequence: CDR1 SGHAT, CDR2 FQNNGV. CDR3 length: 16 residues. The CDR3 region is CANSPDSQLNTGELFF. CDR3 DNA: TGTGCCAACAGCCCCGATTCCCAATTGAACACAGGGGAGCTGTTTTTT.

In this sample, this clonotype turned up a few times. The junction and the germline gene differ at one end; a read error may be behind it. The gene calls are TRBV7-8 and TRBJ2-2; 9 bases align to TRBD2. Germline lookup yields CDR1 SGHVS and CDR2 FQNEAQ. This CDR3 spans 16 amino acids. The CDR3 region has the DNA TGTGCCAGCAGCTTATTAGTAGCGGGAGCAGCCGTGGAGCTGCTTTTT. Translating it yields CASSLLVAGAAVELLF.

The rearrangement joins TRBV10-3 to TRBJ2-1; D is unclear. V was shortened by 6 bases and J by 8 bases, with 17 bases between the two germline ends. CDR3 size: 14 residues. The germline CDR1 and CDR2 sequences are ENHRY and SYGVKD. The chain's CDR3 is CAISTTATRDEQFF. In DNA, the CDR3 is TGTGCCATCAGCACCACGGCGACCCGAGATGAGCAGTTCTTC.

Turning to this clonotype: The junction and the germline gene differ at one end; a read error may be behind it. The V and J genes are TRBV11-3 and TRBJ2-7; D might be TRBD1 or TRBD2, each matching 5 bases. This CDR3 spans 15 amino acids. The germline gives CDR1 SGHNT, CDR2 YENEEA. As DNA, the CDR3 is TGTGGCAGCAGCTTAGACCGGGACCTTTCCTACGAGCTGTACTTC. Protein sequence: CGSSLDRDLSYELYF.

The chain uses TRBV6-6 and TRBJ2-7, with D possibly TRBD1 on 6 matching bases. Germline-derived CDR1 and CDR2 are MNHNY and SVGAGI (reference sequence). Trimming took 7 bases from V and 7 from J, leaving 17 bases between them. The CDR3 is made up of 13 amino acids. CDR3 region: CASIQGGVSEQYF. As DNA, the CDR3 is TGTGCCAGCATCCAAGGGGGTGTCAGTGAGCAGTACTTC.

For this clonotype: One end of the junction varies from germline; a read error may be responsible. The chain joins TRBV11-2 to TRBJ1-4, with D perhaps TRBD1 (5 bases). The CDR3 runs to 12 residues. Germline V gene lookup returns CDR1 SGHAT and CDR2 FQNNGV. In DNA form, the CDR3 reads TGTGCCAACAGCCCCTGGGGGGGAGATCTGTTTTTT. Translating gives CANSPWGGDLFF.

The V gene is TRBV10-3, the J gene TRBJ2-6, with 9 positions matching TRBD1. The germline gives CDR1 ENHRY, CDR2 SYGVKD. The CDR3 is 24 residues long. Trimming cost V 2 bases and J 3 bases; bases outside gene matches: 26. The CDR3 DNA follows: TGTGCCATCAGTGAGGGCGACAGGGGGATCCAACCCTCTTATGTAATTCTTGGGGCCAACGTCCTGACTTTC. It codes for CAISEGDRGIQPSYVILGANVLTF.

Regarding this clonotype: A much bigger clone sits one base away, suggesting this may be a read error. The rearrangement links TRBV11-2 to TRBJ2-7; D unresolved. The V and J ends lost 11 bases and 7 bases respectively, with 21 bases between them. The CDR3 spans 13 residues. Germline assignment: CDR1 SGHAT and CDR2 FQNNGV. For the CDR3, the DNA is TGTGCCGGCGGCTTAAGCGTTTCCCCAGAGCAGTACTTC. It codes for CAGGLSVSPEQYF.

Remarks on this clonotype: The final CDR3 position lacks the conserved phenylalanine or tryptophan, pointing to a likely read error. The limits of the CDR3 on the DNA are not certain, so only TCRdb's listed CDR3 is given. The chain uses TRBV11-2 and TRBJ1-4; TRBD1 is taken as the D call from the table, unchecked against the DNA. Germline loops: CDR1 SGHAT, CDR2 FQNNGV. The CDR3 length equals 12 residues, ends included. Here the CDR3 reads CASSPWGGKLFL.

The CDR3 sequence: CASSLVVRNTDTQYF. The DNA for the CDR3 is TGTGCCAGCAGCTTAGTAGTAAGAAACACAGATACGCAGTATTTT. The chain has TRBV11-2 and TRBJ2-3; D is uncertain. Trimming cost V 1 base and J 2 bases, with 10 bases left between them. Germline V gives CDR1 SGHAT, CDR2 FQNNGV. There are 15 residues in the CDR3.

Worth noting for this clonotype: The CDR3 ends on some other residue instead of the conserved phenylalanine or tryptophan, so this is likely a read error. It is unclear where the CDR3 begins or ends on the DNA, so no DNA is shown, and the CDR3 is as TCRdb lists it. The J gene is TRBJ1-1, the V gene TRBV7-9; whether TRBD1, the table's D call, matches the DNA was not checked. Germline V gene sequence: CDR1 SEHNR, CDR2 FQNEAQ (reference sequence). The CDR3 is 11 amino acids long, termini counted. The CDR3 loop is CASSLSRVAVI.

To note about this clonotype: The missing conserved phenylalanine or tryptophan at the end of this CDR3 makes a read error likely. This chain uses TRBV11-2 with TRBJ1-2; D is perhaps TRBD1 (5 bases). Germline loops: CDR1 SGHAT, CDR2 FQNNGV. This CDR3 has 15 amino acids. CDR3 coding DNA: TGTGCAAGCAGCTTAGATGGTATGGCAGGGAGAGGCTACACCATC. Amino acids: CASSLDGMAGRGYTI.

Only one count was recorded for this clonotype. A read error may account for a junction end that differs from germline. The gene calls are TRBV11-2 and TRBJ2-7, with a tentative D call TRBD2 (6 bases). Germline loops: CDR1 SGHAT, CDR2 FQNNGV. The CDR3 has 13 residues. The CDR3 DNA sequence: TGTGTCAGCAGCTTTCTGGCGGGGTACGAACAATACTTC. The encoded protein is CVSSFLAGYEQYF.